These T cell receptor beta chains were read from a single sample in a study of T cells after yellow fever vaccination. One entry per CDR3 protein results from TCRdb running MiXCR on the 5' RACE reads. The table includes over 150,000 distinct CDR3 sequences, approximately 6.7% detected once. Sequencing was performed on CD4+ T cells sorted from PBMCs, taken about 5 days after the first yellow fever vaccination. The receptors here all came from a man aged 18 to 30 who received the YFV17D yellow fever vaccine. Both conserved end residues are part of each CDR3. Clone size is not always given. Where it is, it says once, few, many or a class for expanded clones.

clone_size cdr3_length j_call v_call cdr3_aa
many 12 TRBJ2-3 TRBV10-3 CAISEATDTQYF
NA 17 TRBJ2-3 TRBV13 CASSLASGTSSTGTQYF
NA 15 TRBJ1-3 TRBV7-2 CASSSWTGTGNTIYF
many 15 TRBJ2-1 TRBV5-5 CASSLTGGDYNEQFF
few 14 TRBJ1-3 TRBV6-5 CASRDSRGGNTIYF
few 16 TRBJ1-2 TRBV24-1 CATSEDDRAANYGYTF
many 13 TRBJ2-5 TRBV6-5 CASSYFAGETQYF
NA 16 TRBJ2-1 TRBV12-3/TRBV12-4 CASRGVAGDPHNERFF
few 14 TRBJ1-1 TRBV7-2 CATTVVNGDTEAFF
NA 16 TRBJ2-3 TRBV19 CASNGILAGSTDTQYF
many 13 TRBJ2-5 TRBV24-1 CATSDLSRETQYF
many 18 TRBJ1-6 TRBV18 CASSPNGQASGWNSPLHF
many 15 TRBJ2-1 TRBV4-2 CASSQENRADNEQFF
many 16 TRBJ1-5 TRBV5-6 CASSLWAAFSNQPQHF
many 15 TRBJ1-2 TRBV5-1 CASRVQQTPNYGYTF
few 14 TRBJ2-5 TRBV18 CASSPPSGGETQYF
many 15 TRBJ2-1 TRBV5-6 CASSSPGSSYNEQFF
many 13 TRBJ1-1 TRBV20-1 CSASEQLNTEAFF
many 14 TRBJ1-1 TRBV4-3 CASSHSGSGTEAFF
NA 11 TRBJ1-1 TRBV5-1 CASRNEGEAFF
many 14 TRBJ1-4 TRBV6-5 CASSRRPVDEKLFF
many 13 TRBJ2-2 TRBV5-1 CASSLIGTGELFF
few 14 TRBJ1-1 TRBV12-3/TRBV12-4 CASSLFQGGTEAFF
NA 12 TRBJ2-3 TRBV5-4 CASSRTEDTQYF
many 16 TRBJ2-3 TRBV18 CASSSSNLQGADTQYF
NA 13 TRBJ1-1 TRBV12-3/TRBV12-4 CASIATGELKAFF
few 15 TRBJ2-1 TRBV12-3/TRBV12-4 CASSTGLAGGHEQFF
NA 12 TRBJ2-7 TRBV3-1 CASSRGGGEQYF
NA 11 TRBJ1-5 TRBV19 CASTPGQPQHF
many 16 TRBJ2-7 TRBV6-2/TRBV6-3 CASAFTGQTSSYEQYF
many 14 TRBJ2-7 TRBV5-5 CASSLRASSYEQYF
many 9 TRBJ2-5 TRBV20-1 CSATRTQYF
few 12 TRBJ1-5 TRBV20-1 CSGSGSNQPQHF
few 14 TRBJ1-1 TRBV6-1 CASSAPTGRTEAFF
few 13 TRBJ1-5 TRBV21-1 CARWTGGNQPQHF
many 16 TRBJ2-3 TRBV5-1 CASSLQARPAGDTQYF
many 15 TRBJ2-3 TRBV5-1 CASSRYPRGADTQYF
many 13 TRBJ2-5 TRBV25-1 CASSARTEETQYF
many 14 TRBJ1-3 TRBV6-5 CASSPPGSGNTIYF
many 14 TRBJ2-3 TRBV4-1 CASSHGVRTDTQYF
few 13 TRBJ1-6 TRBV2 CASRWDINSPLHF
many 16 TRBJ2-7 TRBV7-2 CASSPEGTGGWEEQYF
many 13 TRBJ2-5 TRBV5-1 CASSSPTGETQYF
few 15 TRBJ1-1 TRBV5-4 CASSPRVGGDSEAFF
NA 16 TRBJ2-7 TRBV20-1 CSASPLGGRVSYEQYF
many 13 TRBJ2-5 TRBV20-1 CSAPGQGQETQYF